A single sample gave rise to the 28 T cell receptor beta chains below, sequenced in a study of blood T cell repertoires in COVID-19. Using immunoSEQ multiplex PCR, the repertoire was profiled, and TCRdb retains in-frame clones only, with some absent. Here the sample spans approximately 240,000 clones, 80% to 85% being singletons. The sequencing input was peripheral blood. All receptors come from a woman aged 60 to 75 with acute or convalescent COVID-19.

CDR3 in DNA: TGCGCCAGCAGCCAAGATGATCGGGGTAAGCAGTTCTTC. As protein: CASSQDDRGKQFF. The rearrangement links TRBV4-3 to TRBJ2-1; D possibly corresponds to TRBD2 (5 bases). The germline V and J ends were trimmed by 0 bases and 11 bases, with 11 bases remaining between them. Germline CDR1 and CDR2: LGHNA and YSLEER. This CDR3 is built from 13 residues.

V gene TRBV6-6 combines with J gene TRBJ1-1; 9 bases fit TRBD1. J was trimmed by 7 bases and V by 4 bases; bases with no gene match: 7. The CDR3 extends over 14 amino acids. In germline, CDR1 is MNHNY, CDR2 SVGAGI (reference sequence). CDR3 residues: CASSSGTGMSEAFF. The CDR3 bases are TGTGCCAGCAGTTCCGGGACAGGGATGAGTGAAGCTTTCTTT.

V and J are TRBV6-2 or TRBV6-3 and TRBJ1-2, with no clear D. This CDR3 has 13 amino acids. Trimming left V 0 bases short and J 3 bases short, with 5 bases between. Germline CDR1 and CDR2: MNHEY and SVGEGT. In DNA, the CDR3 is TGTGCCAGCAGTTACTCTGGCTACTATGGCTACACCTTC. As protein: CASSYSGYYGYTF.

This clone was counted a single time. The chain is built from TRBV2 and TRBJ1-1; D perhaps matches TRBD1 (6 bases). With 4 bases removed from V and 8 bases from J, the gap between germline ends came to 17 bases. This CDR3 region has 14 residues. Germline lookup yields CDR1 SNHLY and CDR2 FYNNEI. The CDR3 reads CASSASTGIGEAFF. CDR3 bases: TGTGCCAGCAGTGCCTCAACAGGGATCGGGGAAGCTTTCTTT.

J is TRBJ1-1 and V is TRBV9; D remains ambiguous. The germline V gene encodes CDR1 SGDLS and CDR2 YYNGEE. The CDR3 runs to 14 residues. Trimming shortened V by 3 bases and J by 4 bases, and 13 bases separated the two germline ends. For the CDR3, the DNA is TGTGCCAGCAGCGCTAGCCCGGTAGGCACTGAAGCTTTCTTT. Its translation is CASSASPVGTEAFF.

The rearrangement links TRBV19 to TRBJ1-1; 8 bases are a match to TRBD1. J was trimmed by 0 bases and V by 6 bases; bases with no gene match: 6. Germline CDR1 reads LNHDA; CDR2 reads SQIVND (reference sequence). This CDR3 region has 15 residues. The CDR3 reads CASRTRDRMNTEAFF. In DNA, the CDR3 is TGTGCCAGTAGGACGCGGGACAGGATGAACACTGAAGCTTTCTTT.

The genes are TRBV5-5 and TRBJ1-1, with a possible D match to TRBD1 (5 bases). The germline CDR1 and CDR2 sequences are SGHKS and YYEKEE (reference sequence). CDR3 length: 14 amino acids. V lost 2 bases, J lost 2 bases, and 10 bases lay in between. The CDR3 nucleotides are TGTGCCAGCAGCTTTATGGGGGGTAACACTGAAGCTTTCTTT. Protein product: CASSFMGGNTEAFF.

The V gene is TRBV11-2, the J gene TRBJ1-2, with TRBD1 matching over 9 bases. The V segment lost 1 base and the J segment 7 bases; nucleotides outside the gene matches: 13. The CDR3 has 17 amino acids. Germline CDR1 reads SGHAT; CDR2 reads FQNNGV. The CDR3 is CASSLGLAGTGSAGYTF. The CDR3 DNA follows: TGTGCCAGCAGCTTAGGACTGGCCGGGACAGGGTCGGCTGGCTACACCTTC.

Turning to this clone: Other DNA sequences in this specimen translate into the identical CDR3. The chain is built from TRBV4-2 and TRBJ2-7; 10 bases agree with TRBD1. Germline values: CDR1 LGHNA, CDR2 YNFKEQ. The length of the CDR3 is 14 residues. V dropped 6 bases and J dropped 2; count of bases not matched to a gene: 4. DNA for the CDR3: TGTGCCAGCAGTCCCGGGACAGGGGCCTACGAGCAGTACTTC. Protein product: CASSPGTGAYEQYF.

This clone was found a few times. The J gene is TRBJ1-6, the V gene TRBV7-6, with 9 positions matching TRBD1. Germline values: CDR1 SGHVS, CDR2 FNYEAQ. The CDR3 runs 17 residues. V was pared by 4 bases and J by 0 bases, with 4 bases of the junction left unmatched. CDR3: CASSYRDRDSYNSPLHF. The CDR3 nucleotides are TGTGCCAGCAGCTACCGGGACAGGGACTCCTATAATTCACCCCTCCACTTT. The full variable domain, completed using reference TRBV7-6 and TRBJ1-6, is GAGVSQSPRYKVTKRGQDVALRCDPISGHVSLYWYRQALGQGPEFLTYFNYEAQQDKSGLPNDRFSAERPEGSISTLTIQRTEQRDSAMYRCASSYRDRDSYNSPLHFGNGTRLTVT.

The CDR3 loop reads CASSAEAPGGGTGELFF. The CDR3 region has the DNA TGTGCCAGCAGCGCAGAGGCTCCGGGGGGCGGGACCGGGGAGCTGTTTTTT. The J gene is TRBJ2-2, the V gene TRBV9; D possibly corresponds to TRBD2 (7 bases). Deletions cut 3 bases from V and 5 bases from J, with 20 bases between. CDR1 and CDR2 (germline): SGDLS, YYNGEE. This CDR3 spans 17 amino acids.

The chain is built from TRBV6-5 and TRBJ2-7; a weak D match, TRBD1 (6 bases). V lost 6 bases and J lost 4, with 16 bases in between. The CDR3 covers 14 residues. The germline V gene encodes CDR1 MNHEY and CDR2 SVGAGI. Here the CDR3 DNA reads TGTGCCAGCAGACATGCAAGAGGGGGATACGAGCAGTACTTC. Translated, it gives CASRHARGGYEQYF.

V and J are TRBV5-6 and TRBJ2-7; D might be TRBD1 (5 bases). Trimming pared 1 base from V and 4 bases from J, leaving 18 bases between. Germline lookup yields CDR1 SGHDT and CDR2 YYEEEE. The CDR3 has 16 residues. CDR3: CASSLQGQSALYEQYF. CDR3 in DNA: TGTGCCAGCAGCTTGCAGGGCCAGTCCGCCTTGTACGAGCAGTACTTC.

This clone has only one observation. The chain joins TRBV12-3 or TRBV12-4 to TRBJ1-3; D gene ambiguous. The V end was cut by 4 bases, the J end by 0 bases, with 4 bases between. This CDR3 contains 13 residues. The chain's CDR3 is CASSSSSGNTIYF. In DNA form, the CDR3 reads TGTGCCAGCAGTTCCTCCTCTGGAAACACCATATATTTT.

This clone has a single count. The chain uses TRBV7-3 and TRBJ1-1; D not certain. The CDR3 covers 13 residues. Per the germline V gene, CDR1 is SGHTA and CDR2 is FQGTGA. The V end lost 5 bases, the J end lost 1 base, and 8 bases lay between the germline ends. The chain's CDR3 is CASSAYRNTEAFF. Written as DNA, the CDR3 is TGTGCCAGCAGCGCCTACAGGAACACTGAAGCTTTCTTT.

The rearrangement joins TRBV9 to TRBJ2-1, with TRBD2 identical over 9 bases. The CDR3 spans 18 residues. CDR1 is SGDLS, CDR2 YYNGEE, per germline. Trimming removed 5 bases from V and 6 bases from J; junction bases left unmatched: 18. The CDR3 region has the DNA TGTGCCAGCAGAGTCCTGGTAGCGGGGGCCTTTGGGCTCAATGAGCAGTTCTTC. Its protein product is CASRVLVAGAFGLNEQFF.

The rearrangement uses TRBV28 and TRBJ1-6; TRBD1 agrees at 9 bases. The junction had 3 bases not matched to a gene; V was cut back by 5 bases and J by 7 bases. The CDR3 is 14 residues long. Germline assignment: CDR1 MDHEN and CDR2 SYDVKM. The CDR3 is CASSGQGLNSPLHF. The CDR3 nucleotides read TGTGCCAGCAGTGGACAGGGGTTGAATTCACCCCTCCACTTT. Based on the CDR3 plus reference TRBV28 and TRBJ1-6, the full variable domain is DVKVTQSSRYLVKRTGEKVFLECVQDMDHENMFWYRQDPGLGLRLIYFSYDVKMKEKGDIPEGYSVSREKKERFSLILESASTNQTSMYLCASSGQGLNSPLHFGNGTRLTVT.

The chain has TRBV6-5 and TRBJ1-4, with D tentatively TRBD1 (5 bases). Trimming took 2 bases from V and 1 from J, leaving 8 bases between them. Germline V gene sequence: CDR1 MNHEY, CDR2 SVGAGI. This CDR3 is 15 amino acids long. Here the CDR3 reads CASSYRQGTNEKLFF. The CDR3 bases are TGTGCCAGCAGTTACCGGCAGGGAACTAATGAAAAACTGTTTTTT.

This chain connects TRBV6-5 to TRBJ1-2; D ambiguous. V was pared by 7 bases and J by 8 bases, with 14 bases between. Germline CDR1 and CDR2: MNHEY and SVGAGI. There are 12 residues in the CDR3. CDR3: CASTITARGYTF. As DNA, the CDR3 is TGTGCCAGCACCATTACCGCCAGAGGCTACACCTTC.

The gene calls are TRBV4-1 and TRBJ2-1; 7 bases are a match to TRBD2. The ends lost 1 base at V and 4 bases at J; junction bases unmatched: 4. In germline, CDR1 is MGHRA, CDR2 YSYEKL. This CDR3 is built from 15 residues. The CDR3 sequence: CASSQVGGVYNEQFF. In DNA, the CDR3 is TGCGCCAGCAGCCAAGTGGGGGGGGTTTACAATGAGCAGTTCTTC.

The V gene is TRBV2, the J gene TRBJ2-2, with D unclear. V was pared by 2 bases and J by 0 bases, with 4 bases between. CDR1 is SNHLY and CDR2 is FYNNEI in the germline V gene. The CDR3 covers 14 residues. The CDR3 DNA sequence: TGTGCCAGCAGTGAACTAGCGAACACCGGGGAGCTGTTTTTT. This translates into CASSELANTGELFF.

The rearrangement joins TRBV6-6 to TRBJ1-1; weak D call: TRBD1 (6 bases). CDR1 is MNHNY, CDR2 SVGAGI, per germline (reference sequence). V was shortened by 4 bases and J by 1 base, with 16 bases between the two germline ends. This CDR3 region has 16 residues. The CDR3 reads CASSSARGQPNTEAFF. Written as DNA, the CDR3 is TGTGCCAGCAGTTCCGCCCGGGGACAACCGAACACTGAAGCTTTCTTT.

This clone is labeled as medium-sized. J is TRBJ2-3 and V is TRBV7-2; D possibly corresponds to TRBD2 (5 bases). V lost 2 bases and J 0 bases, leaving 6 bases between the germline ends. The V gene's germline CDR1 is SGHTA and CDR2 FQGNSA. The CDR3 has 14 residues. CDR3 in DNA: TGTGCCAGCAGCTTATCGGGAAGCACAGATACGCAGTATTTT. It translates to CASSLSGSTDTQYF.

This chain links TRBV30 with TRBJ2-7, with TRBD1 identical over 9 bases. The junction had 2 bases not matched to a gene; V was cut back by 3 bases and J by 2 bases. This CDR3 contains 13 residues. The germline V gene encodes CDR1 GTSNPN and CDR2 SVGIG (reference sequence). Here the CDR3 reads CAWSRDRAYEQYF. The CDR3 region has the DNA TGTGCCTGGAGCCGGGACAGGGCCTACGAGCAGTACTTC.

The chain carries TRBV7-2 and TRBJ2-5, with D possibly matching TRBD2 (5 bases). V was clipped by 11 bases and J by 5 bases, with 21 bases between them. The CDR3 sequence is 14 residues long. Germline V gene sequence: CDR1 SGHTA, CDR2 FQGNSA. The CDR3 bases are TGTGCCTCGGCGGGCATAGGGTGGGCGGAGACCCAGTACTTC. Its protein is CASAGIGWAETQYF.

The CDR3 here is CASSPSLLPAEAFF. CDR3 in DNA: TGCGCCAGCAGCCCAAGCTTACTCCCTGCTGAAGCTTTCTTT. This rearrangement joins TRBV5-1 to TRBJ1-1; the D is unclear. Deletions cut 4 bases from V and 6 bases from J, with 16 bases between. Germline values: CDR1 SGHRS, CDR2 YFSETQ. The CDR3 length is 14 residues.

The chain links TRBV7-8 to TRBJ2-7; the match to TRBD2 covers 11 bases. The V gene's germline CDR1 is SGHVS and CDR2 FQNEAQ. V lost 1 base to trimming and J lost 0 bases; unmatched junction nucleotides: 14. The CDR3 extends over 20 amino acids. CDR3 amino acids: CASSLVSLAGGRTSSYEQYF. CDR3 nucleotides: TGTGCCAGCAGCTTAGTCTCTCTAGCGGGGGGCCGAACGAGCTCCTACGAGCAGTACTTC.

This chain uses TRBV19 with TRBJ1-2, with D possibly TRBD1 on 5 matching bases. Germline V lookup: CDR1 LNHDA, CDR2 SQIVND (reference sequence). Trimming removed 5 bases from V and 0 bases from J, with 13 bases in between. The CDR3 loop spans 15 amino acids. Here the CDR3 DNA reads TGTGCCAGTAGTGGAGCCCCAGGGTCTAACTATGGCTACACCTTC. Its protein product is CASSGAPGSNYGYTF.